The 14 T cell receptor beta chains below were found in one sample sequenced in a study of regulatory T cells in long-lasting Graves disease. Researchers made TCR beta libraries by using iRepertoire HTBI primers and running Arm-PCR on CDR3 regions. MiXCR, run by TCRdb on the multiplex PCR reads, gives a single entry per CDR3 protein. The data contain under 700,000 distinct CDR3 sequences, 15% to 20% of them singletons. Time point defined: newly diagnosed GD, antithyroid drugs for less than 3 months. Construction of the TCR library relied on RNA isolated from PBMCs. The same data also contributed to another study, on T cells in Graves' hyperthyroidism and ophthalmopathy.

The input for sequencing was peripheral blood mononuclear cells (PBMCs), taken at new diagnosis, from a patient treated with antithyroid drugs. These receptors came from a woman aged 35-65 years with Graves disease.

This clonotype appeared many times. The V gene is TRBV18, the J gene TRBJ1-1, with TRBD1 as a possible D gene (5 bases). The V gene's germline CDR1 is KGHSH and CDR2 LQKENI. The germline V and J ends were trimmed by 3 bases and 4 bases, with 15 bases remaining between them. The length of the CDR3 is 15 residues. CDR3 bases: TGTGCCAGCTCACCTCGGGACGGCCCGGCCACTGAAGCTTTCTTT. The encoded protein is CASSPRDGPATEAFF.

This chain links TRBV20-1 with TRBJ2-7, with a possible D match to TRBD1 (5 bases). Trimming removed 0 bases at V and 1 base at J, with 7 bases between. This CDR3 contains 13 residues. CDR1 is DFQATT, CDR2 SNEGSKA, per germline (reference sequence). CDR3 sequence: CSAREAGSYEQYF. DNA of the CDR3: TGCAGTGCTAGAGAGGCAGGGTCCTACGAGCAGTACTTC.

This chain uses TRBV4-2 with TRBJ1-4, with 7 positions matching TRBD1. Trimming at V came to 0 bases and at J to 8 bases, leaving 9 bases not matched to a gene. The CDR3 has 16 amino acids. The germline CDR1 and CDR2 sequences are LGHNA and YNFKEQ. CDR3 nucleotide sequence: TGTGCCAGCAGCCAAGATCTGGCAGGGGGGGGGGAAAAACTGTTTTTT. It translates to CASSQDLAGGGEKLFF.

CDR3 residues: CASRSGGGTEAFF. The CDR3 nucleotides are TGTGCCAGTAGATCGGGGGGGGGCACTGAAGCTTTCTTT. The genes are TRBV19 and TRBJ1-1; TRBD1 might be the D (5 bases). V lost 6 bases, J lost 4 bases, and 12 bases lay in between. CDR3 length: 13 residues. The germline V gene has CDR1 LNHDA and CDR2 SQIVND (reference sequence).

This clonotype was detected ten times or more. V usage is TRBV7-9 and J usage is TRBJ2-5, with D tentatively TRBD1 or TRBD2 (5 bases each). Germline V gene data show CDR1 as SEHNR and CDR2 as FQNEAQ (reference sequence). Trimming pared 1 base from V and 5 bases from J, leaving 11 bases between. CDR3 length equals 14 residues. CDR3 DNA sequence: TGTGCCAGCAGCTTAGGAGTGGGGGTGGAGACCCAGTACTTC. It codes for CASSLGVGVETQYF.

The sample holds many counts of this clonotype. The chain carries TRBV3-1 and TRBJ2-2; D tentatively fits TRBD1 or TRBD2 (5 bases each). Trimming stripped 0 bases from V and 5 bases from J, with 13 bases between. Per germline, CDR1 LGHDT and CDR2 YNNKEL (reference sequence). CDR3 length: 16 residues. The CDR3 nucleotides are TGTGCCAGCAGCCAAGAGGGACGTTTCATGACCGGGGAGCTGTTTTTT. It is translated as CASSQEGRFMTGELFF.

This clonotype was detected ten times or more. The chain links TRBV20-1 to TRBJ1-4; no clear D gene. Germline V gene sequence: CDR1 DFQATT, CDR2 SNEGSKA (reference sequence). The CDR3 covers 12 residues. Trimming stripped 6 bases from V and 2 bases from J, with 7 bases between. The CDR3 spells CSAGRTNEKLFF. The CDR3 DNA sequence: TGCAGTGCCGGACGGACTAATGAAAAACTGTTTTTT.

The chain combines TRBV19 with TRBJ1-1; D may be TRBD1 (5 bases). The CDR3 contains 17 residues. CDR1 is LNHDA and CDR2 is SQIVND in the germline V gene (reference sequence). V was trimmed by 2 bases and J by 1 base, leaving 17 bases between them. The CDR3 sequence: CASSISLGGAENTEAFF. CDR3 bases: TGTGCCAGTAGTATATCACTTGGGGGAGCGGAGAACACTGAAGCTTTCTTT.

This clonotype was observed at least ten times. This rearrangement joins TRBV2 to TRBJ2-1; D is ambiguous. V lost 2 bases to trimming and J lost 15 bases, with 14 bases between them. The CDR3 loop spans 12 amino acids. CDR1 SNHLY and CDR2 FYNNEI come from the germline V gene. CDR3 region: CASSELKEFLFF. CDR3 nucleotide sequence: TGTGCCAGCAGTGAATTGAAGGAATTTCTGTTCTTC.

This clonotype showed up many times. The CDR3 DNA reads TGTGCCAGCAGTGAAGCCCCCCCCGGGACACCCCTCCACTTT. Translated: CASSEAPPGTPLHF. V gene TRBV2 combines with J gene TRBJ1-6; the D is unclear. V was cut by 0 bases and J by 11 bases, with 11 bases left in between. The CDR3 totals 14 residues. Germline CDR1 SNHLY, CDR2 FYNNEI.

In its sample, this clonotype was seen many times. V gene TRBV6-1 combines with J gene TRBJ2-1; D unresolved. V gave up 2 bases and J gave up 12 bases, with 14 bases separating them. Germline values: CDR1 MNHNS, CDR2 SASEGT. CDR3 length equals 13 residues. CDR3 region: CASSENVGYRQFF. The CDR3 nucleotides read TGTGCCAGCAGTGAAAATGTGGGTTACAGGCAGTTCTTC.

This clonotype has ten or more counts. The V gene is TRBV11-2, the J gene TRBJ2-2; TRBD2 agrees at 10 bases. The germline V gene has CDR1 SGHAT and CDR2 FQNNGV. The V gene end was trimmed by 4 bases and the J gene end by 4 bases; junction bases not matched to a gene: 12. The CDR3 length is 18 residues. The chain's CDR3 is CASSSISSGGPLTGELFF. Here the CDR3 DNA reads TGTGCCAGCAGCTCAATATCTAGCGGGGGACCACTCACCGGGGAGCTGTTTTTT.

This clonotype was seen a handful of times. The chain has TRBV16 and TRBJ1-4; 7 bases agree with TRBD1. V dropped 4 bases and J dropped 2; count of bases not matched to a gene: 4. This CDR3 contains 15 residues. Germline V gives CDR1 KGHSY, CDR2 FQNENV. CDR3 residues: CASSPTGRTNEKLFF. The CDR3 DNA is TGTGCCAGCAGCCCGACAGGGAGGACTAATGAAAAACTGTTTTTT.

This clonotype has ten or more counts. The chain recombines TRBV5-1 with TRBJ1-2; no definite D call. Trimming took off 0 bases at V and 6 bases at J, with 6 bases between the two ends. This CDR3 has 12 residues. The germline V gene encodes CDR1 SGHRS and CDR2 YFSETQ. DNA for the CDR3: TGCGCCAGCAGCTTGGATGGTGATGGCTACACCTTC. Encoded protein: CASSLDGDGYTF.